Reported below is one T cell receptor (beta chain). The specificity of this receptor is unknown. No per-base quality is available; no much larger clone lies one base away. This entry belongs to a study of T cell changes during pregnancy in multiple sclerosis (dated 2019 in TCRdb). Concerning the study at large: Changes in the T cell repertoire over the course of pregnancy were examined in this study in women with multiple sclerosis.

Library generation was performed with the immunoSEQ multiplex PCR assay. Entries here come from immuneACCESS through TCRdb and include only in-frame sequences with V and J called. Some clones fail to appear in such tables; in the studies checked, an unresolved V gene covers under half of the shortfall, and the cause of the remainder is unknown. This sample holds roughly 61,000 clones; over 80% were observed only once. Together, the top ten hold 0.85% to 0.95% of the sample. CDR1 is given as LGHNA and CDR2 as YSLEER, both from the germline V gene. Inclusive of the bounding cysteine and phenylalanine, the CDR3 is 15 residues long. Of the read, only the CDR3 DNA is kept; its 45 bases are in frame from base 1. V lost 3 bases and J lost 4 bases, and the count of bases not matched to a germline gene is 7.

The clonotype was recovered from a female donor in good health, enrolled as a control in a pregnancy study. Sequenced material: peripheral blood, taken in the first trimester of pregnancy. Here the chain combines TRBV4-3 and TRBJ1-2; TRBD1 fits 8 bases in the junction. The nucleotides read TGCGCCAGCAGCCATGGACAGGGCTGGGGCTATGGCTACACCTTC. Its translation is CASSHGQGWGYGYTF.